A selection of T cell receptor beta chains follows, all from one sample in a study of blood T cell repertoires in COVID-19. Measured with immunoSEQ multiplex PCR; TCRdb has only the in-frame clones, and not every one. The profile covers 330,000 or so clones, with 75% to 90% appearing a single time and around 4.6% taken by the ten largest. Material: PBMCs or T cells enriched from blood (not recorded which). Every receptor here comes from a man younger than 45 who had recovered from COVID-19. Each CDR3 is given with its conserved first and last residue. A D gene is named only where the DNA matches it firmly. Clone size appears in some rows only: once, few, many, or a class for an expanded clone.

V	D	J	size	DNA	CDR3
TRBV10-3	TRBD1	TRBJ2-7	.	TGTGCCATCAGTAAGGGACAGGTCCTCTCCTACGAGCAGTACTTC	CAISKGQVLSYEQYF
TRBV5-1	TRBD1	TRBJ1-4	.	TGCGCCAGCAGCTCGGTTGGCAGGGGGCAGGAAAAACTGTTTTTT	CASSSVGRGQEKLFF
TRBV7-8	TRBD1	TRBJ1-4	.	TGTGCCAGCAGCTTGACCGGGACAGGGCGGTCTAATGAAAAACTGTTTTTT	CASSLTGTGRSNEKLFF
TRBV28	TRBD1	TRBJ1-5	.	TGTGCCAGCAGACAGGGGGCCTATCAGCCCCAGCATTTT	CASRQGAYQPQHF
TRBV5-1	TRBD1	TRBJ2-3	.	TGCGCCAGCAGCTCGGACAGGGTGTATCGGTATTTT	CASSSDRVYRYF
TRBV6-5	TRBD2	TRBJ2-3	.	TGTGCCAGCAGTAAGCGGGGGGTCACAGATACGCAGTATTTT	CASSKRGVTDTQYF
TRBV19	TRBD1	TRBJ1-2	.	TGTGCCAGTACCAGCCCCGGACAGGGGAACTATGGCTACACCTTC	CASTSPGQGNYGYTF
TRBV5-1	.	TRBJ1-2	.	TGCGCCAGCAGCTTGGAACTGAGTAACTATGGCTACACCTTC	CASSLELSNYGYTF
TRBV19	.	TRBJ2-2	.	TGTGCCAGTAGTATTGGCCAAACGAACACCGGGGAGCTGTTTTTT	CASSIGQTNTGELFF
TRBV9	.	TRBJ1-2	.	TGTGCCAGCAGCGTAGATGATGGGGGCGGCGGCTACACCTTC	CASSVDDGGGGYTF
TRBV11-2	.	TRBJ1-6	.	TGTGCCAGCAGGGTTGGGACATCCTATAATTCACCCCTCCACTTT	CASRVGTSYNSPLHF
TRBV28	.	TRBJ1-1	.	TGTGCCAGCAGTACCTCCCAGATGAACACTGAAGCTTTCTTT	CASSTSQMNTEAFF
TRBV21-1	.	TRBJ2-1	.	TGTGCCAGCAGCAAAAGGCGGGGGACATCCTACAATGAGCAGTTCTTC	CASSKRRGTSYNEQFF
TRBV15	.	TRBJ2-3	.	TGTGCCACCAGCAGGGGTCAGGGCCTTAGCACAGATACGCAGTATTTT	CATSRGQGLSTDTQYF
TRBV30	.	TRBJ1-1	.	TGTGCCTGGAGTGAGGTCGGGGGGTACACTGAAGCTTTCTTT	CAWSEVGGYTEAFF
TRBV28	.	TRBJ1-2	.	TGTGCCAGCAGTCACTCGCGGGACGGCGCTTTTAACTATGGCTACACCTTC	CASSHSRDGAFNYGYTF
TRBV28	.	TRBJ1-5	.	TGTGCCAGCAGTCCCTGGGCCGTTAGCAATCAGCCCCAGCATTTT	CASSPWAVSNQPQHF
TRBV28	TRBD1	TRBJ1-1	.	TGTGCCAGCAGTTTATGGGCGGACAGGACCGAAGCTTTCTTT	CASSLWADRTEAFF
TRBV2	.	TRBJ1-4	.	TGTGCCAGCAGAGCTGGGACAATGGGTAATGAAAAACTGTTTTTT	CASRAGTMGNEKLFF
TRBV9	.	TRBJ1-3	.	TGTGCCAGCAGCCCCCTGTTAAGCACCCTCTCTGGAAACACCATATATTTT	CASSPLLSTLSGNTIYF
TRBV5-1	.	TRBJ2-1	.	TGCGCCAGCAGCTTTCCCGGGAACTACAATGAGCAGTTCTTC	CASSFPGNYNEQFF
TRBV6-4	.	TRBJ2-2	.	TGTGCCAGCGGGCAGGCAGGGGACACCGGGGAGCTGTTTTTT	CASGQAGDTGELFF
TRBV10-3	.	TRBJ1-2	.	TGTGCCATCAGTGAGTCGAGTAGGGGCAACTATGGCTACACCTTC	CAISESSRGNYGYTF
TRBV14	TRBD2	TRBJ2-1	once	TGTGCCAGCAGCCAAGAGAGAGCGGGGGACGGGTTCTTC	CASSQERAGDGFF
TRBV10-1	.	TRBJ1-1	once	TGCGCCAGCAGACCGGGACATTGGAACACTGAAGCTTTCTTT	CASRPGHWNTEAFF
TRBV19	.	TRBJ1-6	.	TGTGCCAGTAGTGCCAGGCCTAATTCACCCCTCCACTTT	CASSARPNSPLHF
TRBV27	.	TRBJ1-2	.	TGTGCCAGCTCTGACAGAAACTATGGCTACACCTTC	CASSDRNYGYTF
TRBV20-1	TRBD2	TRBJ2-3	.	TGCAGTGCTAGTGTAATGGGCGGGGGGGCAGATACGCAGTATTTT	CSASVMGGGADTQYF
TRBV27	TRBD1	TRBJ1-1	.	TGTGCCAGCAGTTTCAATTTCGGGACAGGGTGGACTGAAGCTTTCTTT	CASSFNFGTGWTEAFF
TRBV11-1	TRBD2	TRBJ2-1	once	TGTGCCAGCAGCTTATCTGGGGGGGCCTACAATGAGCAGTTCTTC	CASSLSGGAYNEQFF
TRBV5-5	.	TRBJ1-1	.	TGTGCCAGCAGCTTGGGGACAGTGAACACTGAAGCTTTCTTT	CASSLGTVNTEAFF
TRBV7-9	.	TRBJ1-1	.	TGTGCCAGCAGTTACAGGGAAGGCACTGAAGCTTTCTTT	CASSYREGTEAFF
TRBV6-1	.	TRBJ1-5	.	TGTGCCAGCAGTGAAATACAGGCTAGCAATCAGCCCCAGCATTTT	CASSEIQASNQPQHF
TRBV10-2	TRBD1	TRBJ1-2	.	TGCGCCAGCACCTTCGACAGGGCGAATGGCTACACCTTC	CASTFDRANGYTF
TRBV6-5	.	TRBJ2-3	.	TGTGCCAGCAGTTACTCGGGGAGTGTCACAGATACGCAGTATTTT	CASSYSGSVTDTQYF
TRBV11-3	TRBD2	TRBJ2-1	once	TGTGCCAGCAGCCGTACTAGCGCAAGCTCCTACAATGAGCAGTTCTTC	CASSRTSASSYNEQFF
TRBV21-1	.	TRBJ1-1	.	TGTGCCAGCCTCCTGAGTGGGAGGGGTCCCACTGAAGCTTTCTTT	CASLLSGRGPTEAFF
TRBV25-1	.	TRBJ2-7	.	TGTGCCAGCAGTGACGCATCTCGGGAGCAGTACTTC	CASSDASREQYF
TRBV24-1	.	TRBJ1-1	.	TGTGCCACCAGTGCCCCGCGACGGGTCGGTGAAGCTTTCTTT	CATSAPRRVGEAFF
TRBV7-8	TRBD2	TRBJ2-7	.	TGTGCCAGCAGCCCAACACTTTCCGGGACTACTCTCTACGAGCAGTACTTC	CASSPTLSGTTLYEQYF
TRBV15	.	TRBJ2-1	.	TGTGCCACCAACGCCCCTCAGTACAATGAGCAGTTCTTC	CATNAPQYNEQFF
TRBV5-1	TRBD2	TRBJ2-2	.	TGCGCCAGCAGCTTGGCAACTAGCGGGGTTAACACCGGGGAGCTGTTTTTT	CASSLATSGVNTGELFF
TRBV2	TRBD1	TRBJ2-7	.	TGTGCCAGCACCCCATTCAAGGGGACAGGGTCTGTCTCAGCCTACGAGCAGTACTTC	CASTPFKGTGSVSAYEQYF
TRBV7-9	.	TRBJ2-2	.	TGTGCCAGCAGCTTAGCCCGTCCCGGGGAGCTGTTTTTT	CASSLARPGELFF
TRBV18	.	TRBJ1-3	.	TGTGCCAGCTCTCTAGACGGACTTAGCTCTGGAAACACCATATATTTT	CASSLDGLSSGNTIYF
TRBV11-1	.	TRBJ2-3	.	TGTGCCAGCACGGGTGGCGGGGTGGATACGCAGTATTTT	CASTGGGVDTQYF
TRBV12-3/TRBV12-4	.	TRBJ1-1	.	TGTGCCAGCACCGCGGGGGGGACGGCTTTCTTT	CASTAGGTAFF
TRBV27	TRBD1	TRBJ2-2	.	TGTGCCAGCAGTTTTTTCGGACAGGGTCACGGGGAGCTGTTTTTT	CASSFFGQGHGELFF
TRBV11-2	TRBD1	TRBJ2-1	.	TGTGCCAGCAGCTTAGGGACAGGGTTTAATGAGCAGTTCTTC	CASSLGTGFNEQFF
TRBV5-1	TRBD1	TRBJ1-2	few	TGCGCCAGCAGCCCTCGGGCGGGACAGGGGTTTAGGGCCTTC	CASSPRAGQGFRAF
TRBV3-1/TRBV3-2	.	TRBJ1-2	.	TGTGCCAGCAGCCAAGGGGCAGGTAGCTATGGCTACACCTTC	CASSQGAGSYGYTF
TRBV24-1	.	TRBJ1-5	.	TGTGCCACCAGGGCGTCGGGGGGAAGCAATCAGCCCCAGCATTTT	CATRASGGSNQPQHF
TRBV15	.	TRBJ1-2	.	TGTGCCACCCGCTCCGGGACAACTAACTATGGCTACACCTTC	CATRSGTTNYGYTF
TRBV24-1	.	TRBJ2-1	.	TGTGCCACCTGTGGGGACAAGGGGGGGGTGGGGAATGAGCAGTTCTTC	CATCGDKGGVGNEQFF